Sequencing of this TCR beta chain was carried out in a study of blood T cell repertoires in COVID-19. Sequencing used immunoSEQ multiplex PCR; TCRdb keeps in-frame clones, though not all of them. Among tens of thousands of clones listed, over 80% were seen once. This CDR3 comprises 13 residues. Trimming took off 3 bases at V and 6 bases at J, with 11 bases between the two ends. The receptor comes from a man between 65 and 79 years old with acute or convalescent COVID-19. The sample comprised peripheral blood. This rearrangement joins TRBV12-3 or TRBV12-4 to TRBJ1-1; D unresolved. The CDR3 spells CASSLANRAEAFF. CDR3 DNA: TGTGCCAGCAGTTTGGCGAATCGGGCTGAAGCTTTCTTT.